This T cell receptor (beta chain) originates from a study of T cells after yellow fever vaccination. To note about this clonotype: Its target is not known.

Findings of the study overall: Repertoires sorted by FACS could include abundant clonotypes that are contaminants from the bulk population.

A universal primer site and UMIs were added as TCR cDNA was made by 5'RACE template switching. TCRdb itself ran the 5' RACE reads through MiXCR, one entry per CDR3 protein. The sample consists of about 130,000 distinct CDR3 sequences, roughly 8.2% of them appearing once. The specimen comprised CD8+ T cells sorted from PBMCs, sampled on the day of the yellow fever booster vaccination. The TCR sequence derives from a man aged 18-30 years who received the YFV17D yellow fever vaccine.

CDR3 in DNA: TGTGCCAGCAGCTTATCCTTTCTTGGACAGGGGGCCGCAGATACGCAGTATTTT. It yields the protein CASSLSFLGQGAADTQYF. The rearrangement links TRBV7-2 to TRBJ2-3; 11 bases line up with TRBD1. Germline-derived CDR1 and CDR2 are SGHTA and FQGNSA. This CDR3 is built from 18 residues. The V and J ends lost 2 bases and 4 bases, in that order; junction bases with no gene match: 11. The whole variable domain, remainder taken from reference TRBV7-2 and TRBJ2-3, is GAGVSQSPSNKVTEKGKDVELRCDPISGHTALYWYRQSLGQGLEFLIYFQGNSAPDKSGLPSDRFSAERTGGSVSTLTIQRTQQEDSAVYLCASSLSFLGQGAADTQYFGPGTRLTVL.